This is a list of T cell receptor beta chains from one sample in a study of blood T cells in healthy people across ages. Each CDR3 protein is one row after TCRdb ran MiXCR on the 5' RACE reads. The repertoire holds 850,000 to 950,000 distinct CDR3 sequences, with around 28% as singletons. The sample comprised blood. Receptors originate from a woman of 80 years or more in good health. Both conserved end residues are part of each CDR3. D genes are given only for firm matches. A row's size may be missing; if present it is once, few, many or a size class.

TRBJ1-6 . many TRBV6-5 CASSYGRDINSPLHF TGTGCCAGCAGTTACGGCCGGGACATTAATTCACCCCTCCACTTT
TRBJ2-3 TRBD2 many TRBV6-5 CASSFPRKSSGGATDTQYF TGTGCCAGCAGTTTCCCCCGAAAATCTAGCGGGGGGGCCACAGATACGCAGTATTTT
TRBJ1-2 TRBD1 many TRBV7-9 CASSLDRGFSYGYTF TGTGCCAGCAGCTTAGACAGGGGATTCTCCTATGGCTACACCTTC
TRBJ2-3 . many TRBV11-2 CASSLSLAMTDTQYF TGTGCCAGCAGCTTAAGTCTAGCGATGACAGATACGCAGTATTTT
TRBJ1-1 . many TRBV11-1 CASTVGTPNTEAFF TGTGCCAGCACCGTCGGGACACCGAACACTGAAGCTTTCTTT
TRBJ2-2 . . TRBV6-2/TRBV6-3 CASKRLPVNTGELFF TGTGCCAGCAAACGTCTACCAGTGAACACCGGGGAGCTGTTTTTT
TRBJ2-1 . many TRBV10-3 CAISGTPSSSYNEQFF TGTGCCATCAGTGGGACTCCCTCGAGCTCCTACAATGAGCAGTTCTTC
TRBJ1-5 . many TRBV7-2 CASSLLSGYNQPQHF TGTGCCAGCAGCTTATTGTCTGGGTACAATCAGCCCCAGCATTTT
TRBJ2-7 . . TRBV5-1 CAQGQRRSYEQYF TGCGCCCAAGGACAGCGCCGCTCCTACGAGCAGTACTTC
TRBJ2-1 . . TRBV12-3/TRBV12-4 CASSFLTGGSDEQFF TGTGCCAGCAGTTTTCTGACTGGGGGTAGCGATGAGCAGTTCTTC
TRBJ2-6 . many TRBV5-5 CASSLLGDGRYRGANVLTF TGTGCCAGCAGCTTGTTGGGTGACGGAAGGTATCGTGGGGCCAACGTCCTGACTTTC
TRBJ2-3 TRBD2 many TRBV20-1 CSARVGGAPDTQYF TGCAGTGCTAGAGTCGGGGGGGCCCCAGATACGCAGTATTTT
TRBJ2-1 . many TRBV5-1 CASALQGGSYNEQFF TGCGCCAGCGCCTTACAGGGGGGGTCCTACAATGAGCAGTTCTTC
TRBJ2-1 TRBD2 . TRBV3-1 CASSQALAGGRSSYNEQFF TGTGCCAGCAGCCAAGCACTAGCGGGGGGCCGAAGCTCCTACAATGAGCAGTTCTTC
TRBJ2-3 TRBD1 . TRBV20-1 CSARTGVTDTQYF TGCAGTGCTAGAACAGGGGTGACAGATACGCAGTATTTT
TRBJ2-7 TRBD2 many TRBV5-1 CASSLEGLAASYEQYF TGCGCCAGCAGCTTGGAGGGACTAGCGGCATCCTACGAGCAGTACTTC
TRBJ2-1 TRBD1 . TRBV27 CASGDRGPSSYNEQFF TGTGCCAGCGGTGACAGGGGGCCGAGCTCCTACAATGAGCAGTTCTTC
TRBJ2-1 . many TRBV6-1 CASRAGGVWAGRYNEQFF TGTGCCAGCCGTGCCGGTGGGGTGTGGGCGGGGAGATACAATGAGCAGTTCTTC
TRBJ1-1 TRBD1 once TRBV6-2/TRBV6-3 CASSYSSGQGEGDTEAFF TGTGCCAGCAGTTACTCGAGTGGACAGGGGGAAGGAGACACTGAAGCTTTCTTT
TRBJ2-1 TRBD1 . TRBV5-1 CAGRLDRGGGYEQFF TGCGCCGGCAGACTAGACAGGGGAGGAGGCTACGAGCAGTTCTTC
TRBJ2-5 . . TRBV7-2 CASSAGTAGVKTQYF TGTGCCAGCAGCGCTGGGACGGCCGGGGTTAAGACCCAGTACTTC
TRBJ1-5 TRBD1 . TRBV2 CASGDRQGVGYQPQHF TGTGCCAGCGGAGACAGACAGGGTGTAGGGTATCAGCCCCAGCATTTT